A selection of T cell receptor beta chains follows, all from one sample in a study of CXCR3-negative and CXCR3-positive naive CD8 T cells. TCRdb reprocessed the 5' RACE reads and stores each CDR3 protein as one record, lacking DNA. The sample totals 50,000 to 65,000 distinct CDR3 sequences. Sequencing used naive CXCR3+ CD8+ T cells from blood. The origin of the receptors is a human donor in good health. Some clones in this sample may be carry-over from other donors' samples. CDR3s include the opening cysteine and the closing phenylalanine or tryptophan.

>TRBV9|TRBJ1-1
CASSVWQGALGTEAFF
>TRBV6-5|TRBJ2-7
CASRYSDSAAYEQYF
>TRBV6-2/TRBV6-3|TRBJ2-5
CASSYPLQETQYF
>TRBV20-1|TRBJ2-7
CSASMGSSYEQYF
>TRBV28|TRBJ2-4
CASTPPGQGFTDIQYF
>TRBV28|TRBJ1-5
CASRPGQGFSNQPQHF
>TRBV28|TRBJ2-7
CASSLWLAGEYEQYF
>TRBV7-6|TRBJ1-5
CASSPPTGGYSNQPQHF
>TRBV6-5|TRBJ2-2
CASSYYQIRGGKTGELFF
>TRBV19|TRBJ1-1
CASSSQRVEAFF
>TRBV20-1|TRBJ2-2
CSAKTENTGELFF
>TRBV5-1|TRBJ2-7
CASSWTGYEQYF
>TRBV21-1|TRBJ2-5
CASSKESGVRETQYF
>TRBV7-9|TRBJ1-5
CASSFSWLNQPQHF
>TRBV4-3|TRBJ2-1
CASSQEHPGTSAYNEQFF
>TRBV7-2|TRBJ2-2
CASSSGTANIGELFF
>TRBV4-2|TRBJ2-3
CASSPTGLTDTQYF
>TRBV7-9|TRBJ1-1
CASSPGDGNTEAFF
>TRBV6-5|TRBJ2-2
CASRDHQEFTGELFF
>TRBV4-2|TRBJ2-7
CASSLPRGGYEQYF
>TRBV7-9|TRBJ1-2
CASSLGQEFYGYTF
>TRBV29-1|TRBJ2-1
CSVEGTGGSEQFF
>TRBV21-1|TRBJ2-5
CASSHKGRGKPETQYF
>TRBV29-1|TRBJ2-7
CSVGDSTYEQYF
>TRBV29-1|TRBJ2-2
CSVYDREGSGELFF
>TRBV28|TRBJ2-2
CASSPRTGWAGELFF
>TRBV7-6|TRBJ2-5
CASSPLGTPEETQYF
>TRBV7-9|TRBJ1-1
CASGQVLMNTEAFF
>TRBV29-1|TRBJ2-7
CSVLMADSYEQYF
>TRBV14|TRBJ1-1
CASSVTTGFSFF
>TRBV12-3/TRBV12-4|TRBJ2-7
CASSLLGDEQYF
>TRBV29-1|TRBJ1-2
CSAPKGTGGYGYTF
>TRBV7-9|TRBJ2-7
CASSSPGGAYEQYF
>TRBV29-1|TRBJ2-5
CSVGLAARYQETQYF
>TRBV7-9|TRBJ2-7
CASRSTGGYEQYF
>TRBV29-1|TRBJ2-3
CSVEGGGYTDTQYF
>TRBV7-8|TRBJ2-5
CASSGGPRETQYF
>TRBV9|TRBJ2-1
CASSVGASGADEQFF
>TRBV5-1|TRBJ2-2
CASSLGMNTGELFF
>TRBV6-2/TRBV6-3|TRBJ2-7
CASSSDILYEQYF
>TRBV6-2/TRBV6-3|TRBJ1-2
CASSYSTFRPPGYTF
>TRBV27|TRBJ2-7
CASSSGTPRVSSYEQYF
>TRBV6-6|TRBJ2-5
CASGYSAVAETQYF
>TRBV11-2|TRBJ1-5
CASSLGGPARPQHF
>TRBV29-1|TRBJ2-5
CSVDSGPRGTQYF
>TRBV28|TRBJ2-7
CASTPRIRDRGSLTSYEQYF
>TRBV25-1|TRBJ1-1
CASSETNQNTEAFF
>TRBV29-1|TRBJ1-2
CSVPEGIDLANYGYTF
>TRBV6-5|TRBJ2-7
CASSYSLVDEQYF
>TRBV14|TRBJ2-7
CASSQEQGRSYEQYF
>TRBV7-2|TRBJ2-7
CASSPSPQGSHEQYF
>TRBV10-3|TRBJ1-1
CAISGSGSEAFF
>TRBV6-6|TRBJ1-2
CASSYYPGQVSDGYTF